These T cell receptor beta chains were read from a single sample in a study of T cells after posttransplantation cyclophosphamide. Method: immunoSEQ multiplex PCR; TCRdb's copy keeps in-frame clones and lacks some. The data contain roughly 21,000 clones, approximately 86% of them singletons. Sample: PBMCs, taken about 400 days after allogeneic stem cell transplant with calcineurin inhibitor and methotrexate. The receptors come from a female patient between 25 and 45 years old who received an allogeneic stem cell transplant from an unrelated donor, was CMV-positive, and had acute and chronic GVHD. Some T cells may have come from the graft donor. CDR3s include the opening cysteine and the closing phenylalanine or tryptophan. Each record gives: clone size, V gene, J gene, D gene, CDR3 protein, CDR3 DNA. The D gene is left open where the match is weak. Clone size is stated in some rows and not others, as once, few, many or a class when expanded.

>.|TRBV4-3|TRBJ2-7|TRBD2
CASSQDVRGGYEQYF
TGCGCCAGCAGCCAAGACGTCCGGGGGGGCTACGAGCAGTACTTC
>.|TRBV6-5|TRBJ2-2|.
CASSRGTPNTGELFF
TGTGCCAGCAGCCGCGGGACTCCGAACACCGGGGAGCTGTTTTTT
>once|TRBV6-1|TRBJ2-7|.
CASLPVAGPQEQYF
TGTGCCAGCCTACCGGTCGCAGGGCCGCAAGAGCAGTACTTC
>.|TRBV7-3|TRBJ2-1|.
CASSLGGASYNEQFF
TGTGCCAGCAGCTTGGGGGGAGCCTCCTACAATGAGCAGTTCTTC
>.|TRBV6-5|TRBJ2-1|.
CASSTTGNLVNEQFF
TGTGCCAGCAGTACCACAGGGAACTTGGTCAATGAGCAGTTCTTC
>.|TRBV4-1|TRBJ2-1|TRBD1
CASSQGQEGGNEQFF
TGCGCCAGCAGCCAGGGACAGGAAGGGGGCAATGAGCAGTTCTTC
>.|TRBV27|TRBJ1-5|.
CASSLYPPQGSNQPQHF
TGTGCCAGCAGTTTATATCCCCCTCAGGGTAGCAATCAGCCCCAGCATTTT
>.|TRBV6-5|TRBJ1-1|TRBD1
CASRHGDRDTEAFF
TGTGCCAGCAGGCATGGGGACAGGGACACTGAAGCTTTCTTT
>.|TRBV7-2|TRBJ1-6|.
CASSLQGTPSPLHF
TGTGCCAGCAGTTTGCAGGGAACCCCTTCACCCCTCCACTTT
>.|TRBV4-1|TRBJ2-2|TRBD1
CASSTQGVGGELFF
TGCGCCAGCAGCACGCAGGGGGTCGGCGGGGAGCTGTTTTTT
>.|TRBV4-1|TRBJ2-3|.
CASSRGPWPQGDTQYF
TGCGCCAGCAGCCGGGGCCCCTGGCCCCAGGGAGATACGCAGTATTTT
>.|TRBV6-1|TRBJ1-2|TRBD1
CASRGQGLFDGYTF
TGTGCCAGCAGGGGACAGGGCCTCTTTGATGGCTACACCTTC
>.|TRBV7-7|TRBJ2-7|TRBD2
CASSPGGPPGYEQYF
TGTGCTAGCAGCCCGGGGGGGCCTCCAGGTTACGAGCAGTACTTC
>.|TRBV7-9|TRBJ1-1|TRBD1
CTGQTNTEAFF
TGTACGGGACAGACTAACACTGAAGCTTTCTTT
>.|TRBV28|TRBJ2-5|.
CAAQSSSQETQYF
TGTGCCGCACAGTCCAGCAGCCAAGAGACCCAGTACTTC
>.|TRBV30|TRBJ1-1|.
CAWSTSIGVNTEAFF
TGTGCCTGGAGTACATCCATCGGGGTGAACACTGAAGCTTTCTTT
>.|TRBV5-1|TRBJ1-4|TRBD1
CASSLTGQVSTNEKLFF
TGCGCCAGCAGCCTCACGGGACAGGTGTCAACTAATGAAAAACTGTTTTTT
>few|TRBV7-2|TRBJ2-7|.
CASSLDGGGKREQYF
TGTGCCAGCAGCTTAGATGGGGGCGGTAAACGCGAGCAGTACTTC
>.|TRBV5-4|TRBJ2-5|.
CASRAQETQYF
TGTGCCAGCAGAGCCCAAGAGACCCAGTACTTC
>.|TRBV29-1|TRBJ1-1|.
CSVGVALDGDTEAFF
TGCAGCGTTGGGGTAGCCTTAGACGGGGACACTGAAGCTTTCTTT
>.|TRBV5-1|TRBJ1-1|.
CASSLASGTGAFF
TGCGCCAGCAGCTTGGCATCGGGGACTGGAGCTTTCTTT
>.|TRBV15|TRBJ1-1|.
CATSRDLTSEAFF
TGTGCCACCAGCAGAGATCTGACTTCTGAAGCTTTCTTT
>few|TRBV19|TRBJ1-4|.
CASSNRRGFEKLFF
TGTGCCAGTAGTAATCGCAGGGGTTTTGAAAAACTGTTTTTT
>.|TRBV6-1|TRBJ2-5|.
CASGRGSVRETQYF
TGTGCCAGCGGTCGCGGCTCTGTACGGGAGACCCAGTACTTC
>.|TRBV14|TRBJ1-2|.
CASSHGQPTNYGYTF
TGTGCCAGCAGCCACGGACAGCCTACTAACTATGGCTACACCTTC